This T cell receptor (beta chain) comes out of a study of blood T cells in healthy people across ages. Study conclusions and caveats: The recorded TCR beta diversity per million T cells decreased in a roughly linear manner with age.

Sample-barcoded 5' priming and a J-beta primer mix drove a second PCR of about 6 to 11 cycles. TCRdb fed the 5' RACE reads into MiXCR, producing one record per CDR3 protein. The data hold 600,000 to 900,000 distinct CDR3 sequences, with 25% to 30% observed a single time. This CDR3 is built from 12 residues. CDR1 is DFQATT and CDR2 is SNEGSKA in the germline V gene (reference sequence). Trimming stripped 3 bases from V and 2 bases from J, with 8 bases between. Points on this clonotype: What it binds is unknown.

These data are also associated with another study on T cells of mothers and their children. From that study: Three healthy Caucasian mothers and their six children donated.

The sequence was obtained from a boy between 5 and 17 years old in good health. Material for sequencing was blood. V and J are TRBV20-1 and TRBJ2-7, with a possible D match to TRBD2 (6 bases). CDR3 nucleotide sequence: TGCAGTGCTAGTCGGGGGACCTACGAGCAGTACTTC. Translating it yields CSASRGTYEQYF.